The rows below give T cell receptor beta chains drawn from one sample of a study of memory CD4+ T cells and cytomegalovirus serostatus. Produced via immunoSEQ multiplex PCR; TCRdb's table is partial and in-frame only. The sample records about 82,000 clones, roughly 80% being singletons. Sequenced input: memory CD4+ T cells from blood. Every receptor here comes from an adult in good health and CMV-seronegative. Both conserved end residues are part of each CDR3. D genes are given only for firm matches. Clone size is not always given. Where it is, it says once, few, many or a class for expanded clones.

>TRBJ1-1|TRBV18|TRBD1|-
TGTGCCAGCTCACCACTCCGCTTCGACAGGGTTACTGAAGCTTTCTTT
CASSPLRFDRVTEAFF
>TRBJ2-1|TRBV2|TRBD1|-
TGTGCCAGCAGTGATGGGGACAGGGGGCCCTACAATGAGCAGTTCTTC
CASSDGDRGPYNEQFF
>TRBJ1-5|TRBV28|TRBD1|-
TGTGCCAGCAGTTCCCAGGGGGGGCGTCAGCCCCAGCATTTT
CASSSQGGRQPQHF
>TRBJ2-2|TRBV11-2|-|-
TGTGCCAGCAGCTTATTTCACGAAACCGGGGAGCTGTTTTTT
CASSLFHETGELFF
>TRBJ1-1|TRBV19|TRBD1|-
TGTGCCAGTAGTATAGATAAGGGGGCCTCGGCTTTCTTT
CASSIDKGASAFF
>TRBJ1-6|TRBV30|-|-
TGTGCCCTCCGGGGGAATCTTAATTCACCCCTCCACTTT
CALRGNLNSPLHF
>TRBJ1-4|TRBV7-9|TRBD1|-
TGTGCCAGCAGCCGACAGGGTAGGAGTGAAAAACTGTTTTTT
CASSRQGRSEKLFF
>TRBJ2-1|TRBV18|TRBD1|-
TGTGCCAGCTCACAACCCTACAGGGGGAAGGAGCAGTTCTTC
CASSQPYRGKEQFF
>TRBJ1-2|TRBV6-1|TRBD1|-
TGTGCCAGCATCTTCGACAGGGCGGGGGGCTACACCTTC
CASIFDRAGGYTF
>TRBJ1-2|TRBV29-1|TRBD1|-
TGCAGCGTGGCGGACAGGAACTTCGCGTCTGCCTATGGCTACACCTTC
CSVADRNFASAYGYTF
>TRBJ1-1|TRBV7-2|-|-
TGTGCCAGCAGCCCCCCGGGACGGCGGCGAGTAGAAGCTTTCTTT
CASSPPGRRRVEAFF
>TRBJ2-7|TRBV2|-|once
TGTGCCAGCCAGACCGACGGGGGGCTATCCTACGAGCAGTACTTC
CASQTDGGLSYEQYF
>TRBJ2-5|TRBV6-1|-|few
TGTGCCAGCACCACAGGACCGCTCCAAGAGACCCAGTACTTC
CASTTGPLQETQYF
>TRBJ2-2|TRBV5-4|-|-
TGTGCCAGCAGCTCTCAGGGAGCTAGGAGCACCGGGGAGCTGTTTTTT
CASSSQGARSTGELFF
>TRBJ2-5|TRBV5-8|TRBD2|-
TGTGCCAAGGGACCGGGGGGGCCGGAGGAGACCCAGTACTTC
CAKGPGGPEETQYF
>TRBJ1-2|TRBV4-3|-|-
TGCGCCAGCAGCCATCTCGGGCAGGGTGGCTACACCTTC
CASSHLGQGGYTF
>TRBJ2-7|TRBV5-5|TRBD1|-
TGTGCCGGGTGGGGGACAGACGTTCGGGAGCAGTACTTC
CAGWGTDVREQYF
>TRBJ2-7|TRBV25-1|-|-
TGTGCCAGCAGACCAGCAGGCTCCTACGAGCAGTACTTC
CASRPAGSYEQYF
>TRBJ1-4|TRBV18|TRBD1|-
TGTGCCAGCTCGCTCTTTGGACAGGCGGGAAAACTGTTTTTT
CASSLFGQAGKLFF
>TRBJ2-5|TRBV5-1|TRBD2|-
TGCGCCAGCAGCTTGTCGGCTAGCGGGGGCAGGGAGACCCAGTACTTC
CASSLSASGGRETQYF
>TRBJ2-3|TRBV11-3|-|-
TGTGCCAGCAGCTTAGGACCGAAAGGAGATACGCAGTATTTT
CASSLGPKGDTQYF
>TRBJ2-7|TRBV7-2|TRBD1|-
TGTGCCAGCAGCCAAGGGACAGCCTACGAGCAGTACTTC
CASSQGTAYEQYF
>TRBJ2-1|TRBV5-8|-|-
TGTGCCAGCAGCCGTTCGGGGGGCAGGGGCTCCTACAATGAGCAGTTCTTC
CASSRSGGRGSYNEQFF
>TRBJ2-6|TRBV7-3|-|-
TGTGCCAGCAGCGACAACTCTGGGGCCAACGTCCTGACTTTC
CASSDNSGANVLTF
>TRBJ1-3|TRBV7-2|-|-
TGTGCCAGCAGCTTTTTTCGTGGAAACACCATATATTTT
CASSFFRGNTIYF
>TRBJ1-1|TRBV5-1|TRBD1|-
TGCGCCAGCGGGAAACAGGGGGCCACTGAAGCTTTCTTT
CASGKQGATEAFF
>TRBJ1-4|TRBV27|-|few
TGTGCCAGCAAAAAGACAGACAATGAAAAACTGTTTTTT
CASKKTDNEKLFF
>TRBJ2-2|TRBV29-1|-|few
TGCAGCGTTGTGATAGTCAGAGACACCGGGGAGCTGTTTTTT
CSVVIVRDTGELFF
>TRBJ1-2|TRBV7-2|-|few
TGTGCCAGCAGCTTAGCCGACACGGCCGGCTACACCTTC
CASSLADTAGYTF
>TRBJ2-7|TRBV11-2|TRBD1|-
TGTGCCAGCAGCCCATCGAGACAGGGATTGGCCTACGAGCAGTACTTC
CASSPSRQGLAYEQYF
>TRBJ2-1|TRBV19|-|-
TGTGCCAGTACGGGACTTTTGTCAAATGAGCAGTTCTTC
CASTGLLSNEQFF
>TRBJ1-1|TRBV10-2|-|-
TGCGCCAGTTTACAGGGTTTGGGCACTGAAGCTTTCTTT
CASLQGLGTEAFF
>TRBJ2-3|TRBV15|-|-
TGTGCCACCAGCAGAGATCCCCTAGCGACAGATACGCAGTATTTT
CATSRDPLATDTQYF
>TRBJ1-2|TRBV28|TRBD1|few
TGTGCCAGCAGGGTTGACGGGACAGTCTATGGCTACACCTTC
CASRVDGTVYGYTF
>TRBJ1-5|TRBV4-1|-|-
TGCGCCAGCAGCCAAGATGAGGAACAGCCCCAGCATTTT
CASSQDEEQPQHF
>TRBJ1-2|TRBV7-2|TRBD1|-
TGTGCCAGCAGCCAGGAGGCCCAGGGGGGAAAGGGCTACACCTTC
CASSQEAQGGKGYTF
>TRBJ2-6|TRBV10-3|TRBD1|-
TGTGCCATCAGTGAGTTGGGGGGACAGGGGTCTCCCTCTGGGGCCAACGTCCTGACTTTC
CAISELGGQGSPSGANVLTF
>TRBJ1-2|TRBV19|TRBD1|few
TGTGCCAGTAGTATGCAGGGGGACGGCTACACCTTC
CASSMQGDGYTF
>TRBJ2-1|TRBV7-8|TRBD2|once
TGTGCCAGCAGCCTTACGGGGGGGACCTACTACAATGAGCAGTTCTTC
CASSLTGGTYYNEQFF
>TRBJ1-5|TRBV7-2|-|once
TGTGCCAGCAGCTTATGGCAATCGCCTAATCAGCCCCAGCATTTT
CASSLWQSPNQPQHF
>TRBJ2-1|TRBV9|TRBD2|-
TGTGCCAGCAGCGTAAGGGGACTAGGGTACAATGAGCAGTTCTTC
CASSVRGLGYNEQFF
>TRBJ2-2|TRBV9|TRBD1|-
TGTGCCAGCAGCCGCCCGGACAGGGGAGCCGGGGAGCTGTTTTTT
CASSRPDRGAGELFF
>TRBJ2-2|TRBV12-5|-|-
TGTGCTAGTGGTTTGGTACTGTTCCCTCCCCCGAGCGGGCACACCGGGGAGCTGTTTTTT
CASGLVLFPPPSGHTGELFF
>TRBJ1-2|TRBV30|-|-
TGTGCCTGGAGGACAGTTAACTATGGCTACACCTTC
CAWRTVNYGYTF
>TRBJ2-7|TRBV7-8|TRBD1|-
TGTGCCAGCAGCTTACGGGACAGGGGCCACGAGCAGTACTTC
CASSLRDRGHEQYF
>TRBJ2-7|TRBV2|TRBD1|-
TGTGCCAGCAGTGTCGACAGGGGCTACGAGCAGTACTTC
CASSVDRGYEQYF
>TRBJ1-1|TRBV18|-|-
TGTGCCAGCTCACCCCCGCAGGCGGGGGCTGGTACTGAAGCTTTCTTT
CASSPPQAGAGTEAFF
>TRBJ2-7|TRBV11-2|-|once
TGTGCCAGCAGCTTCCTGGGGTACGAGCAGTACTTC
CASSFLGYEQYF
>TRBJ2-1|TRBV18|-|-
TGTGCCAGCTCAACCGGGACCGGGTCGAATGAGCAGTTCTTC
CASSTGTGSNEQFF
>TRBJ2-5|TRBV5-1|-|-
TGCGCCAGCAGCTTAACCGGGACGGAAGAAGAGACCCAGTACTTC
CASSLTGTEEETQYF
>TRBJ1-5|TRBV7-8|-|-
TGTGCCAGCAGCGCTCTCCCGGGGGTTGTAGTCGGTCAGCCCCAGCATTTT
CASSALPGVVVGQPQHF
>TRBJ2-1|TRBV5-1|-|-
TGCGCCAGCAGCTTGGCAGGAGAATACAATGAGCAGTTCTTC
CASSLAGEYNEQFF
>TRBJ1-2|TRBV7-2|TRBD1|-
TGTGCCAGCAGCTCTACAGGGGTCGGGAACTATGGCTACACCTTC
CASSSTGVGNYGYTF
>TRBJ2-5|TRBV6-5|TRBD2|-
TGTGCCAGCAGTTACACTAGCGGGGGGGCGACTCAGTACTTC
CASSYTSGGATQYF
>TRBJ2-2|TRBV12-5|TRBD2|-
TGTGCTAGTGTCTCTCCCAACGGGGGGGAGGGGGCCGGGGAGCTGTTTTTT
CASVSPNGGEGAGELFF